What follows are 7 T cell receptor beta chains derived from one specimen sequenced in a study of T cell responses to AZD1222 COVID-19 vaccine. Using immunoSEQ multiplex PCR, the repertoire was profiled, and TCRdb retains in-frame clones only, with some absent. The sample holds 85,000 or so clones, 80% to 90% seen once. The sequencing used peripheral blood, collected on day 0 of AZD1222 vaccination. These receptors were obtained from an adult in good health.

The CDR3 DNA reads TGTGCCAGCAGCTTGGGCCCCAGGGGGTGGGGTGGTGAGACCCAGTACTTC. Encoded protein: CASSLGPRGWGGETQYF. The rearrangement uses TRBV5-4 and TRBJ2-5, with TRBD1 identical over 7 bases. The CDR3 is made up of 17 amino acids. Germline V gene sequence: CDR1 SGHNT, CDR2 YYREEE (reference sequence). Trimming at V came to 0 bases and at J to 5 bases, leaving 13 bases not matched to a gene. The entire variable domain, with the rest obtained from reference TRBV5-4 and TRBJ2-5, is as follows: ETGVTQSPTHLIKTRGQQVTLRCSSQSGHNTVSWYQQALGQGPQFIFQYYREEENGRGNFPPRFSGLQFPNYSSELNVNALELDDSALYLCASSLGPRGWGGETQYFGPGTRLLVL.

V gene TRBV7-2 combines with J gene TRBJ2-7, with 8 positions matching TRBD2. Looked up from germline, CDR1 is SGHTA and CDR2 is FQGNSA. V trimming: 7 bases; J trimming: 4 bases; junction bases outside the gene matches: 6. The length of the CDR3 is 13 residues. As DNA, the CDR3 is TGTGCCAGCACCCCCGGGAGGGCGTACGAGCAGTACTTC. It specifies CASTPGRAYEQYF. Full variable domain (remainder filled in from reference TRBV7-2 and TRBJ2-7): GAGVSQSPSNKVTEKGKDVELRCDPISGHTALYWYRQSLGQGLEFLIYFQGNSAPDKSGLPSDRFSAERTGGSVSTLTIQRTQQEDSAVYLCASTPGRAYEQYFGPGTRLTVT.

The V and J genes are TRBV27 and TRBJ1-1; no reliable D call. This CDR3 spans 12 amino acids. Per germline, CDR1 MNHEY and CDR2 SMNVEV (reference sequence). The ends were cut back, 3 bases at V and 8 bases at J, with 10 bases in the middle. CDR3: CASSFSRGEAFF. The CDR3 DNA reads TGTGCCAGCAGTTTTTCTCGGGGAGAAGCTTTCTTT.

This chain links TRBV6-2 or TRBV6-3 with TRBJ1-5, with 12 nucleotides matching TRBD1. The CDR3 is 17 amino acids. Germline assignment: CDR1 MNHEY and CDR2 SVGEGT. V lost 6 bases, J lost 5 bases, and 11 bases stayed unmatched. CDR3 in DNA: TGTGCCAGCAGCCGCGGGACAGGGGGCTTCTTAGATCAGCCCCAGCATTTT. Protein sequence: CASSRGTGGFLDQPQHF.

The CDR3 region is CASSHETGASAEAFF. CDR3 coding DNA: TGCGCCAGCAGCCACGAGACAGGGGCGTCGGCTGAAGCTTTCTTT. The rearrangement joins TRBV4-3 to TRBJ1-1; 8 bases agree with TRBD1. Germline CDR1 is LGHNA and CDR2 is YSLEER. The J segment lost 6 bases and the V segment lost 3 bases, leaving 9 bases of the junction unmatched. The CDR3 covers 15 residues.

V gene TRBV5-1 combines with J gene TRBJ2-7; a weak D match, TRBD2 (6 bases). CDR1 and CDR2 from the germline V gene are SGHRS and YFSETQ. This CDR3 contains 13 residues. With 0 bases removed from V and 7 bases from J, the gap between germline ends came to 11 bases. The CDR3 spells CASSLDAGREQYF. The CDR3 DNA reads as TGCGCCAGCAGCTTGGATGCGGGGCGAGAGCAGTACTTC.

V is TRBV7-2 and J is TRBJ1-6; D unclear. The V end lost 6 bases, the J end lost 0 bases, and 15 bases lay between the germline ends. This CDR3 is 17 amino acids long. Germline assignment: CDR1 SGHTA and CDR2 FQGNSA. The CDR3 sequence is CASRHIHRSSYNSPLHF. CDR3 nucleotide sequence: TGTGCCAGCAGGCACATACACCGGAGCTCCTATAATTCACCCCTCCACTTT.